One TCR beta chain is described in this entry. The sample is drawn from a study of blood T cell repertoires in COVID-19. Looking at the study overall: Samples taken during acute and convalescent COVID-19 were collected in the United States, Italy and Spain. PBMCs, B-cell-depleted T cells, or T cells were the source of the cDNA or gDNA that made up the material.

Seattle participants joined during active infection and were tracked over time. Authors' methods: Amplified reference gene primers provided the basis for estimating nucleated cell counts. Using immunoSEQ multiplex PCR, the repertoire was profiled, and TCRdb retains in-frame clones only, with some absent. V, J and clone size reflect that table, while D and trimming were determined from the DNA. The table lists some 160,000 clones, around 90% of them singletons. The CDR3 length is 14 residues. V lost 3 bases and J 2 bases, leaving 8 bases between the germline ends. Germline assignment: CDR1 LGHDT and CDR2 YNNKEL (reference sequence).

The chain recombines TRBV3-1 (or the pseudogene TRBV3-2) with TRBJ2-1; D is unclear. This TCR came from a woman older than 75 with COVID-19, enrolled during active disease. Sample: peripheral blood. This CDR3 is CASSQVAAYNEQFF. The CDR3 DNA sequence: TGTGCCAGCAGCCAGGTTGCGGCCTACAATGAGCAGTTCTTC.